Listed below are T cell receptor beta chains from one sample, sequenced in a study of blood T cell repertoires in COVID-19. Sequencing used immunoSEQ multiplex PCR; TCRdb keeps in-frame clones, though not all of them. The sample shows about 320,000 clones, roughly 89% of them seen only once. Source material: PBMCs or T cells enriched from blood (not recorded which). Receptors originate from a woman under 30 who had recovered from COVID-19. CDR3s include the opening cysteine and the closing phenylalanine or tryptophan. A D gene is named only where the DNA matches it firmly. Not every row has a clone size; where given, it reads once, few, many or a size class.

clone size	V gene	J gene	D gene	CDR3 protein	CDR3 DNA
-	TRBV29-1	TRBJ2-2	TRBD2	CSVATRTSGQVNTGELFF	TGCAGCGTTGCCACCCGGACTAGCGGGCAAGTGAACACCGGGGAGCTGTTTTTT
-	TRBV3-1/TRBV3-2	TRBJ1-1	-	CASSQEGAYHTEAFF	TGTGCCAGCAGCCAAGAGGGGGCTTACCACACTGAAGCTTTCTTT
-	TRBV6-5	TRBJ1-1	TRBD1	CASSLQGLNTEAFF	TGTGCCAGCAGCCTACAGGGGTTGAACACTGAAGCTTTCTTT
-	TRBV15	TRBJ1-4	TRBD1	CATSTSPTGIEKLFF	TGTGCCACCAGCACCTCCCCGACAGGGATCGAAAAACTGTTTTTT
-	TRBV24-1	TRBJ2-3	TRBD1	CATRGQGLTDTQYF	TGTGCCACCAGGGGACAGGGTCTCACAGATACGCAGTATTTT
-	TRBV29-1	TRBJ2-7	-	CSVEDPRGREYEQYF	TGCAGCGTTGAAGATCCCAGGGGAAGGGAATACGAGCAGTACTTC
once	TRBV6-5	TRBJ2-7	TRBD2	CASSLWTSGTYEQYF	TGTGCCAGCAGTTTGTGGACTAGCGGTACTTACGAGCAGTACTTC
-	TRBV7-6	TRBJ2-1	TRBD2	CASSLSAGLAGNNEQFF	TGTGCCAGCAGCTTGTCGGCCGGACTAGCGGGGAACAATGAGCAGTTCTTC
-	TRBV5-1	TRBJ1-1	-	CASSLGPGNTEAFF	TGCGCCAGCAGCTTGGGCCCGGGGAACACTGAAGCTTTCTTT
-	TRBV5-4	TRBJ2-7	TRBD2	CASSPGLAYEQYF	TGTGCCAGCAGCCCGGGACTAGCCTACGAGCAGTACTTC
-	TRBV7-9	TRBJ1-4	-	CASSLSIGDEKLFF	TGTGCCAGCAGCTTATCGATAGGGGATGAAAAACTGTTTTTT
-	TRBV7-2	TRBJ2-6	TRBD1	CASSLGQGFVLTF	TGTGCCAGCAGCCTAGGACAGGGATTCGTCCTGACTTTC
-	TRBV19	TRBJ1-2	TRBD1	CASSKRTGGPIGYTF	TGTGCCAGTAGTAAACGGACAGGGGGTCCGATTGGCTACACCTTC
-	TRBV10-3	TRBJ2-3	TRBD1	CAISPGGPDTQYF	TGTGCCATCAGTCCAGGGGGCCCAGATACGCAGTATTTT
-	TRBV7-2	TRBJ1-1	TRBD1	CASSEQGARTEAFF	TGTGCCAGCAGCGAACAGGGGGCGCGGACTGAAGCTTTCTTT
-	TRBV19	TRBJ2-1	TRBD1	CASSINRGPYNEQFF	TGTGCCAGTAGTATCAATAGGGGGCCCTACAATGAGCAGTTCTTC
once	TRBV7-8	TRBJ2-2	-	CASSIQNTGELFF	TGTGCCAGCAGCATACAGAACACCGGGGAGCTGTTTTTT
few	TRBV9	TRBJ2-5	-	CASSVALAEQETQYF	TGTGCCAGCAGCGTAGCTCTCGCGGAGCAAGAGACCCAGTACTTC
-	TRBV7-9	TRBJ2-5	-	CASSLGLSAGGQETQYF	TGTGCCAGCAGCTTAGGTTTATCGGCGGGCGGCCAAGAGACCCAGTACTTC
-	TRBV24-1	TRBJ2-5	TRBD2	CATSDLKTSAETQYF	TGTGCCACCAGTGATTTGAAGACTAGCGCAGAGACCCAGTACTTC
once	TRBV7-9	TRBJ1-5	-	CASSAAGGRRQPQHF	TGTGCCAGCAGCGCCGCGGGGGGGCGCCGTCAGCCCCAGCATTTT
-	TRBV24-1	TRBJ2-3	-	CATRLGDTQYF	TGTGCCACCAGGCTCGGAGATACGCAGTATTTT
-	TRBV18	TRBJ2-7	-	CASSPRRTGDSYEQYF	TGTGCCAGCTCACCACGAAGAACAGGTGACTCCTACGAGCAGTACTTC
few	TRBV28	TRBJ1-5	TRBD1	CASPGRDRAIQPQHF	TGTGCCAGCCCCGGCCGGGACAGGGCAATTCAGCCCCAGCATTTT
few	TRBV12-3/TRBV12-4	TRBJ1-2	TRBD1	CASSLGQGYGYTF	TGTGCCAGCAGTTTGGGACAGGGCTATGGCTACACCTTC
-	TRBV9	TRBJ2-3	-	CASSVARFDTDTQYF	TGTGCCAGCAGCGTAGCCAGGTTCGACACAGATACGCAGTATTTT
-	TRBV10-3	TRBJ1-1	-	CAISESGGANTEAFF	TGTGCCATCAGTGAGTCTGGCGGTGCGAACACTGAAGCTTTCTTT
-	TRBV5-1	TRBJ1-1	-	CASKAWSTENTEAFF	TGCGCCAGCAAGGCGTGGTCGACAGAGAACACTGAAGCTTTCTTT
once	TRBV7-2	TRBJ2-5	TRBD2	CASSLELAGDQGTQYF	TGTGCCAGCAGCTTAGAACTAGCGGGGGACCAGGGGACCCAGTACTTC